The TCR beta chain described here comes from a study of a mutant IDH1 vaccine in newly diagnosed glioma. About the study: Patients were started on vaccination 4-6 weeks after radiotherapy alone, or with temozolomide cycles. Patients had received radiotherapy, temozolomide, or both previously, most receiving both.

Worth noting for this clone: Its antigen is as yet unknown.

Study results and limitations: Induction of immune responses by the vaccine occurred in more than 85% of patients.

Sequencing was performed with immunoSEQ multiplex PCR; in TCRdb, only in-frame clones are kept and a portion is missing. This sample carries fewer than 45,000 clones, around 93% of them seen once, and the ten largest clones take 3% to 4.5%. J lost 7 bases, V lost 6 bases, and 6 bases had no gene match. Germline V CDR1 and CDR2: LNHDA, SQIVND (reference sequence). CDR3 size: 14 residues. The time point: week 23, last vaccination. All doses held 300 ug of mutant IDH1 20-mer peptide, with topical imiquimod. Each of the donors came in with new WHO grade 3 or 4 astrocytomas that were IDH1-mutant and ATRX-lost.

The TCR comes from a man aged 50 to 60 with glioma. The specimen comprised PBMCs, sampled from a glioma patient whose treatment included an IDH1 peptide vaccine. V usage is TRBV19 and J usage is TRBJ1-4, with 9 bases matching TRBD1. The CDR3 nucleotides are TGTGCCAGTAGCACAGGGGGCACGGGTGAAAAACTGTTTTTT. This encodes CASSTGGTGEKLFF.